Listed here are 11 T cell receptor beta chains from one sample, sequenced in a study of CD8+ T cells in alopecia areata. The treatment here: oral pan-JAK inhibitor, 5-10 mg twice daily. Following extraction, RNA underwent reverse transcription to cDNA, which served as the sequencing template. The repertoire was sequenced with immunoSEQ multiplex PCR; TCRdb's copy has only in-frame clones and lacks some. Here the sample spans 130,000 to 150,000 clones, approximately 80% being singletons. The sample here was CD8+ T cells sorted from blood, taken at week 4, from a patient treated with tofacitinib. These receptors originate from a human donor with alopecia areata.

This clone has only a few counts. The chain links TRBV7-9 to TRBJ2-3; unclear D gene. The CDR3 is made up of 14 amino acids. CDR1 and CDR2 (germline): SEHNR, FQNEAQ (reference sequence). V was cut by 1 base and J by 5 bases, with 10 bases left in between. Here the CDR3 DNA reads TGTGCCAGCAGCTTAGACGGTCCCCTAGATACGCAGTATTTT. Its protein product is CASSLDGPLDTQYF.

This sequence joins TRBV27 and TRBJ2-7; D remains ambiguous. CDR1 and CDR2 from the germline V gene are MNHEY and SMNVEV (reference sequence). The CDR3 runs 14 residues. V gave up 0 bases and J gave up 0 bases, with 6 bases separating them. The CDR3 spells CASSLSAASYEQYF. The CDR3 coding sequence is TGTGCCAGCAGTTTATCGGCTGCCTCCTACGAGCAGTACTTC.

This chain connects TRBV5-4 to TRBJ2-1, with 7 nucleotides matching TRBD2. This CDR3 contains 16 residues. Germline V lookup: CDR1 SGHNT, CDR2 YYREEE (reference sequence). V lost 4 bases, J lost 11 bases, and 18 bases stayed unmatched. This CDR3 is CASSDVRTSEAPKQFF. The CDR3 region has the DNA TGTGCCAGCAGCGACGTTAGGACTAGTGAGGCTCCAAAGCAGTTCTTC.

The chain carries TRBV6-6 and TRBJ2-1, with 11 bases fitting TRBD2. The V segment lost 7 bases and the J segment 4 bases; nucleotides outside the gene matches: 3. The germline V gene encodes CDR1 MNHNY and CDR2 SVGAGI (reference sequence). CDR3 length: 14 residues. CDR3 bases: TGTGCCAGCACTGGACTAGCGGGTTACAATGAGCAGTTCTTC. Translation: CASTGLAGYNEQFF.

This clone was found once. J is TRBJ2-7 and V is TRBV27; D ambiguous. The ends were cut back, 3 bases at V and 2 bases at J, with 8 bases in the middle. The CDR3 consists of 13 residues. The germline CDR1 and CDR2 sequences are MNHEY and SMNVEV (reference sequence). The CDR3 region is CASSFSPAYEQYF. DNA of the CDR3: TGTGCCAGCAGTTTTTCCCCGGCCTACGAGCAGTACTTC.

This clone has more than one count but fewer than ten. The chain carries TRBV7-9 and TRBJ2-5, with D uncertain. Trimming removed 6 bases at V and 4 bases at J, with 12 bases between. Per the germline V gene, CDR1 is SEHNR and CDR2 is FQNEAQ (reference sequence). The CDR3 is made up of 13 amino acids. The CDR3 reads CASRPPGGETQYF. In DNA form, the CDR3 reads TGTGCCAGCAGACCCCCGGGCGGAGAGACCCAGTACTTC.

This rearrangement joins TRBV4-3 to TRBJ2-1; D remains ambiguous. V was shortened by 3 bases and J by 2 bases, with 8 bases between the two germline ends. Germline CDR1 LGHNA, CDR2 YSLEER. The CDR3 length is 14 residues. The CDR3 DNA follows: TGCGCCAGCAGCCAGGGGAAGGCCTACAATGAGCAGTTCTTC. The encoded protein is CASSQGKAYNEQFF.

The V and J genes are TRBV7-2 and TRBJ2-3; D call uncertain. Germline V gene lookup returns CDR1 SGHTA and CDR2 FQGNSA. V dropped 2 bases and J dropped 4 bases, with 7 bases sitting between them. The CDR3 spans 13 residues. CDR3 DNA: TGTGCCAGCAGCTTACCGGCGGCAGATACGCAGTATTTT. It specifies CASSLPAADTQYF.

The J gene is TRBJ1-1, the V gene TRBV9; D unresolved. CDR1 is SGDLS, CDR2 YYNGEE, per germline. CDR3 size: 12 residues. V was shortened by 5 bases and J by 6 bases, with 11 bases between the two germline ends. CDR3 region: CASSTAGSEAFF. The CDR3 DNA follows: TGTGCCAGCAGTACAGCTGGCTCTGAAGCTTTCTTT.

CDR3 bases: TGTGCCGCAAGGGACAGGGGTTACACCGGGGAGCTGTTTTTT. Protein product: CAARDRGYTGELFF. V gene TRBV27 combines with J gene TRBJ2-2; TRBD1 matches at 10 bases. Unmatched junction bases numbered 6, after V lost 11 bases and J lost 3 bases. The CDR3 covers 14 residues. Germline V gene sequence: CDR1 MNHEY, CDR2 SMNVEV (reference sequence).

V is TRBV7-9 and J is TRBJ2-6; 7 bases align to TRBD1. The CDR3 loop spans 16 amino acids. The trim removed 5 bases at V and 0 bases at J, leaving 4 bases unmatched. Germline V gene sequence: CDR1 SEHNR, CDR2 FQNEAQ (reference sequence). CDR3 residues: CASSQPGGSGANVLTF. CDR3 coding DNA: TGTGCCAGCAGCCAACCAGGGGGCTCTGGGGCCAACGTCCTGACTTTC.